The clone carrying this T cell receptor beta chain came up many times. Its matching antigen is unknown. A single record per CDR3 protein comes from TCRdb applying MiXCR to the 5' RACE reads. The table has about 69,000 distinct CDR3 sequences, around 4.2% seen once. V lost 3 bases and J 1 base, leaving 4 bases between the germline ends. The CDR3 covers 12 residues. CDR1 and CDR2 (germline): SGHTA, FQGNSA. These data belong to a study of early T cells in non-severe SARS-CoV-2 infection. General study results and limits: Private and CD4 specificities were missed by VDJdb matching, which favored anti-spike CD8 responses.

The V gene is TRBV7-2, the J gene TRBJ2-7; no reliable D call. The receptor comes from an adult who was a healthcare worker with PCR-confirmed SARS-CoV-2 infection or an uninfected control (not recorded which). The donor label of this sample is uncertain. Material: whole blood, obtained at baseline. The CDR3, as DNA: TGTGCCAGCAGCTTGACTTCCTACGAGCAGTACTTC. Protein sequence: CASSLTSYEQYF.